A single sample gave rise to the 2 T cell receptor beta chains below, sequenced in a study of monozygotic twins with inflammatory bowel disease. From its re-call of the 5' RACE reads, TCRdb lists each CDR3 protein once, without DNA. The sample has approximately 400,000 distinct CDR3 sequences. Sequencing was done on a sample of blood. Source of these receptors: a human donor with ulcerative colitis or Crohn's disease, or a healthy co-twin of an affected twin (not recorded which).

This chain links TRBV7-2 with TRBJ1-5; the TCRdb D gene call, TRBD1, has no DNA to confirm it. In germline, CDR1 is SGHTA, CDR2 FQGNSA. This CDR3 spans 14 amino acids. CDR3 sequence reads: CASSLGGGAQPQHF.

The chain employs TRBV6-5 and TRBJ1-2. Germline assignment: CDR1 MNHEY and CDR2 SVGAGI. The CDR3 spans 16 residues. The CDR3 loop is CASSHRPSTPVYGYTF.